This TCR beta chain comes out of a study of blood T cell repertoires in COVID-19. Background on the study: The United States, Italy and Spain provided the acute and convalescent COVID-19 samples. T cells, B-cell-depleted T cells, or PBMCs supplied cDNA or gDNA.

Only in-frame clones appear in the TCRdb table, and some are missing; sequencing was by immunoSEQ multiplex PCR. This sample carries more than 100,000 clones, around 90% of them seen once, and the ten largest clones take around 3.1%. This CDR3 is 15 amino acids long. Trimming stripped 0 bases from V and 2 bases from J, with 10 bases between. Germline CDR1 and CDR2: SGHRS and YFSETQ. The V call is TRBV5-1, the J call TRBJ2-3, with no clear D. This TCR was recovered from a man aged 50 to 59 in a cohort sampled during active COVID-19. Specimen: peripheral blood. The CDR3 spells CASSLVAGDTDTQYF. The DNA for the CDR3 is TGCGCCAGCAGCTTGGTGGCAGGCGACACAGATACGCAGTATTTT.